These 23 T cell receptor beta chains came from one sample sequenced in a study of cytomegalovirus exposure and HLA in healthy donors. 60 Vbeta and 13 Jbeta primers were used in PCR. Sequencing used immunoSEQ multiplex PCR; TCRdb keeps in-frame clones, though not all of them. The listing records about 210,000 clones. Sequencing input: PBMCs. These receptors were taken from a woman aged 25-40 years in good health and CMV-seropositive.

The chain recombines TRBV5-6 with TRBJ1-6; weak D call: TRBD1 (5 bases). The ends were cut back, 4 bases at V and 10 bases at J, with 12 bases in the middle. Germline assignment: CDR1 SGHDT and CDR2 YYEEEE. CDR3 length: 13 residues. The CDR3 is CASSPRGPSPLHF. The CDR3 nucleotides read TGTGCCAGCAGCCCAAGGGGCCCATCACCCCTCCACTTT.

The V and J genes are TRBV10-3 and TRBJ2-1; D is unresolved. V lost 8 bases to trimming and J lost 9 bases, with 17 bases between them. Germline CDR1 ENHRY, CDR2 SYGVKD. This CDR3 has 13 residues. The CDR3 spells CAIGRIGEAEQFF. The CDR3 nucleotides are TGTGCCATCGGAAGAATTGGAGAGGCTGAGCAGTTCTTC.

The genes are TRBV14 and TRBJ2-2, with 10 bases identical to TRBD2. With 1 base clipped from V and 4 bases from J, the junction kept 6 bases outside the gene matches. Per germline, CDR1 SGHDN and CDR2 FVKESK. CDR3 length equals 17 residues. CDR3 region: CASSQGLTSGSTGELFF. DNA of the CDR3: TGTGCCAGCAGCCAAGGGTTGACTAGCGGGTCCACCGGGGAGCTGTTTTTT.

This chain uses TRBV19 with TRBJ2-2; 9 positions match TRBD1. The CDR3 spans 13 residues. V lost 8 bases to trimming and J lost 6 bases; unmatched junction nucleotides: 4. The germline V gene has CDR1 LNHDA and CDR2 SQIVND (reference sequence). The CDR3 nucleotides read TGTGCCAGTGGACAGGGGATACCCGGGGAGCTGTTTTTT. Amino acid sequence: CASGQGIPGELFF. Together with reference TRBV19 and TRBJ2-2, the CDR3 gives the full variable domain: DGGITQSPKYLFRKEGQNVTLSCEQNLNHDAMYWYRQDPGQGLRLIYYSQIVNDFQKGDIAEGYSVSREKKESFPLTVTSAQKNPTAFYLCASGQGIPGELFFGEGSRLTVL.

The chain carries TRBV6-5 and TRBJ2-7; maybe TRBD2 (6 bases). V shed 5 bases and J shed 13 bases, with 21 bases lying between them. Germline V gene sequence: CDR1 MNHEY, CDR2 SVGAGI. The CDR3 is 13 residues long. The CDR3 loop reads CASSPSPGEARYF. CDR3 coding DNA: TGTGCCAGCAGTCCGTCGCCGGGGGAGGCACGCTACTTC.

As regards this clone: The same CDR3 is also encoded by other DNA sequences in this sample. The J gene is TRBJ1-2, the V gene TRBV5-1, with a possible D match to TRBD1 (5 bases). The CDR3 is 13 residues long. The V end was cut by 0 bases, the J end by 2 bases, with 5 bases between. Germline V gene sequence: CDR1 SGHRS, CDR2 YFSETQ. In DNA, the CDR3 is TGCGCCAGCAGCTTGGGACAGAACTATGGCTACACCTTC. This sequence encodes CASSLGQNYGYTF.

The chain has TRBV9 and TRBJ2-5, with TRBD2 matching over 8 bases. The J call may be wrong; the DNA end is better matched by TRBJ2-7. CDR3 length: 14 residues. Germline V gene sequence: CDR1 SGDLS, CDR2 YYNGEE. This chain's CDR3 is CASSAGGQKGEQYF. CDR3 DNA sequence: TGTGCCAGCAGCGCGGGGGGGCAGAAAGGCGAGCAGTACTTC.

The chain is built from TRBV28 and TRBJ2-7; D is undetermined. Germline assignment: CDR1 MDHEN and CDR2 SYDVKM. The germline V and J ends were trimmed by 3 bases and 2 bases, with 5 bases remaining between them. The CDR3 runs 12 residues. CDR3 bases: TGTGCCAGCAGTTTGCGCGCCTACGAGCAGTACTTC. Protein: CASSLRAYEQYF.

The chain couples TRBV10-3 to TRBJ1-1; unclear D gene. This CDR3 comprises 13 residues. The germline V gene encodes CDR1 ENHRY and CDR2 SYGVKD. Deletions cut 4 bases from V and 0 bases from J, with 6 bases between. The CDR3 bases are TGTGCCATCAGTGGCCCAGTGAACACTGAAGCTTTCTTT. Translating it yields CAISGPVNTEAFF.

Here the CDR3 DNA reads TGTGCCAGCAGCTTAGGCAGAAACACTGAAGCTTTCTTT. Amino acid sequence: CASSLGRNTEAFF. The gene calls are TRBV7-9 and TRBJ1-1, with D hard to call. Deletions cut 1 base from V and 2 bases from J, with 5 bases between. The CDR3 runs to 13 residues. CDR1 SEHNR and CDR2 FQNEAQ come from the germline V gene (reference sequence).

The chain carries TRBV28 and TRBJ1-2; TRBD1 agrees at 8 bases. Germline CDR1 MDHEN, CDR2 SYDVKM. The CDR3 spans 13 residues. V was pared by 4 bases and J by 8 bases, with 6 bases of the junction left unmatched. The CDR3 coding sequence is TGTGCCAGCAGTTCCAGGGGGCTACAAGGCTACACCTTC. It encodes CASSSRGLQGYTF.

The chain combines TRBV28 with TRBJ1-5; perhaps TRBD1 as D (6 bases). This CDR3 spans 17 amino acids. CDR1 MDHEN and CDR2 SYDVKM come from the germline V gene. V was clipped by 4 bases and J by 0 bases, with 16 bases between them. In DNA form, the CDR3 reads TGTGCCAGCAGTTGGACCTCTCGGACAGATAGCAATCAGCCCCAGCATTTT. It is translated as CASSWTSRTDSNQPQHF.

This chain connects TRBV9 to TRBJ2-1, with D possibly being TRBD2 (5 bases). The germline gives CDR1 SGDLS, CDR2 YYNGEE. The CDR3 sequence is 13 residues long. In DNA, the CDR3 is TGTGCTTCCGGCCCGGGGTCCTACAATGAGCAGTTCTTC. Amino acid sequence: CASGPGSYNEQFF. Full variable domain (missing parts from reference TRBV9 and TRBJ2-1): DSGVTQTPKHLITATGQRVTLRCSPRSGDLSVYWYQQSLDQGLQFLIQYYNGEERAKGNILERFSAQQFPDLHSELNLSSLELGDSALYFCASGPGSYNEQFFGPGTRLTVL.

This chain links TRBV29-1 with TRBJ1-1, with no clear D. V dropped 1 base and J dropped 5 bases, with 5 bases sitting between them. This CDR3 contains 11 residues. Per germline, CDR1 SQVTM and CDR2 ANQGSEA. In nucleotides, the CDR3 is TGCAGCGTTGAAGGGAGGACTGAAGCTTTCTTT. This codes for CSVEGRTEAFF.

The chain couples TRBV25-1 to TRBJ2-3, with 8 bases lining up with TRBD2. This CDR3 has 16 residues. CDR1 MGHDK and CDR2 SYGVNS come from the germline V gene. Trimming cost V 5 bases and J 2 bases; bases outside gene matches: 9. The chain's CDR3 is CASSKDSGAHTDTQYF. The CDR3 DNA is TGTGCCAGCAGTAAAGATAGCGGGGCACACACAGATACGCAGTATTTT.

The chain uses TRBV7-2 and TRBJ1-1; 8 bases match TRBD1. Germline lookup yields CDR1 SGHTA and CDR2 FQGNSA. CDR3 size: 13 residues. CDR3 sequence (DNA): TGTGGGACACAGGGGGTGAGAGGGACTGAAGCTTTCTTT. Protein product: CGTQGVRGTEAFF.

The chain's CDR3 is CASRRLADNEQFF. DNA for the CDR3: TGTGCCAGCAGACGACTAGCAGACAATGAGCAGTTCTTC. The V call is TRBV7-2, the J call TRBJ2-1, with 7 bases matching TRBD2. V lost 6 bases to trimming and J lost 5 bases; unmatched junction nucleotides: 4. The CDR3 contains 13 residues. Germline CDR1 and CDR2: SGHTA and FQGNSA.

The rearrangement uses TRBV6-5 and TRBJ1-2, with D unclear. The CDR3 is 15 amino acids. Per germline, CDR1 MNHEY and CDR2 SVGAGI. Trimming shortened V by 6 bases and J by 4 bases, and 18 bases separated the two germline ends. CDR3 region: CASSRRWQVFYGYTF. The CDR3 DNA reads TGTGCCAGCAGCCGCCGGTGGCAGGTGTTCTATGGCTACACCTTC.

The CDR3 protein is CASSPPIGNTIYF. The DNA of the CDR3 is TGTGCCAGCAGTCCCCCCATTGGAAACACCATATATTTT. The chain joins TRBV6-5 to TRBJ1-3, with no clear D. V shed 5 bases and J shed 3 bases, with 8 bases lying between them. The CDR3 length is 13 residues. Per germline, CDR1 MNHEY and CDR2 SVGAGI.

This chain joins TRBV5-1 and TRBJ2-2; D is ambiguous. The V gene lost 0 bases and the J gene lost 6 bases, with 9 bases spanning the gap. Germline CDR1 reads SGHRS; CDR2 reads YFSETQ. This CDR3 has 14 residues. Here the CDR3 DNA reads TGCGCCAGCAGCTTGGGAGAACCTTCCGGGGAGCTGTTTTTT. Its protein product is CASSLGEPSGELFF.

The chain's CDR3 is CATTWASGGVEAFF. CDR3 nucleotide sequence: TGTGCCACCACTTGGGCCTCCGGAGGCGTGGAGGCTTTCTTT. This rearrangement joins TRBV10-3 to TRBJ1-1; D is ambiguous. V lost 10 bases, J lost 11 bases, and 26 bases lay in between. The length of the CDR3 is 14 residues. Germline V gene data show CDR1 as ENHRY and CDR2 as SYGVKD.

This rearrangement joins TRBV5-1 to TRBJ2-5; D ambiguous. From germline, CDR1 is SGHRS and CDR2 YFSETQ. The CDR3 has 14 amino acids. The germline V and J ends were trimmed by 4 bases and 0 bases, with 10 bases remaining between them. CDR3 coding DNA: TGCGCCAGCAGCCCCTCGACAAACCAAGAGACCCAGTACTTC. Its translation is CASSPSTNQETQYF.

The V gene is TRBV11-2, the J gene TRBJ2-1, with D possibly being TRBD1 (6 bases). Between the trimmed V and J ends, which lost 5 bases and 7 bases, there was a span of 21 bases. The CDR3 is 16 amino acids. Germline V gives CDR1 SGHAT, CDR2 FQNNGV. The CDR3 region has the DNA TGTGCCAGCAGCCAAATATCGGGACCCAGGGGAAATGAGCAGTTCTTC. It specifies CASSQISGPRGNEQFF. Based on the CDR3 plus reference TRBV11-2 and TRBJ2-1, the full variable domain is EAGVAQSPRYKIIEKRQSVAFWCNPISGHATLYWYQQILGQGPKLLIQFQNNGVVDDSQLPKDRFSAERLKGVDSTLKIQPAKLEDSAVYLCASSQISGPRGNEQFFGPGTRLTVL.